This T cell receptor beta chain came from a study of a mutant IDH1 vaccine in newly diagnosed glioma. Turning to the study itself: The treated population exhibited a male proportion of approximately 62%, a female proportion of about 38%, and a mean age of about 40 years. It was radiotherapy, temozolomide, or both that patients received previously, with most receiving both.

Worth noting for this clone: Antigen unknown.

Time point in this sample: week 23, last vaccination. Alongside topical imiquimod, each dose of vaccine comprised 300 ug of mutant IDH1 20-mer peptide. Sequencing was performed with immunoSEQ multiplex PCR; in TCRdb, only in-frame clones are kept and a portion is missing. The sample holds tens of thousands of clones, approximately 90% seen once. Germline V gives CDR1 SGHRS, CDR2 YFSETQ. The V end lost 0 bases, the J end lost 4 bases, and 16 bases lay between the germline ends. The CDR3 has 16 residues. The chain is built from TRBV5-1 and TRBJ1-1, with D perhaps TRBD1 (5 bases). This sequence was found in a man aged 50 to 60 with glioma. The input for sequencing was PBMCs, taken from a glioma patient whose treatment included an IDH1 peptide vaccine. The CDR3 nucleotides read TGCGCCAGCAGCTTGGAACCCCCGGGGGTGGGCACTGAAGCTTTCTTT. Translated: CASSLEPPGVGTEAFF.